The 5 T cell receptor beta chains below come from one sample, sequenced in a study of T cell repertoires in ileal Crohn's disease. Time point noted: neoterminal ileum biopsy at postoperative endoscopy, about 6 months after surgery. Clones were read by immunoSEQ multiplex PCR, and TCRdb kept only the in-frame ones, dropping some. The sample yields over a thousand clones, approximately 86% seen once. Material for sequencing was ileal tissue. The receptors stem from an adult with Crohn's disease.

The J gene is TRBJ2-7, the V gene TRBV7-7; D unresolved. The V gene lost 0 bases and the J gene lost 1 base, with 10 bases spanning the gap. Germline-derived CDR1 and CDR2 are SSHAT and FNYEAQ (reference sequence). The CDR3 extends over 15 amino acids. The CDR3 DNA reads TGTGCCAGCAGCTTAGCCCTCGGCAGGTCCTACGAGCAGTACTTC. Its translation: CASSLALGRSYEQYF.

J is TRBJ2-6 and V is TRBV30; 7 nucleotides agree with TRBD1. Germline V gives CDR1 GTSNPN, CDR2 SVGIG (reference sequence). This CDR3 has 16 amino acids. CDR3 protein: CATRQGAFSRANVLTF. The CDR3 region has the DNA TGTGCTACAAGACAGGGAGCCTTCTCACGGGCCAACGTCCTGACTTTC.

The rearrangement links TRBV7-6 to TRBJ2-3, with 7 bases lining up with TRBD1. Germline trimming cut 3 bases from V and 1 base from J; bases unmatched to any gene: 1. The CDR3 length is 14 residues. The V gene's germline CDR1 is SGHVS and CDR2 FNYEAQ. Here the CDR3 DNA reads TGTGCCAGCAGCTTTGGACAGGGCACAGATACGCAGTATTTT. Translated, it gives CASSFGQGTDTQYF.

The chain is built from TRBV5-1 and TRBJ1-6, with 7 bases fitting TRBD1. Losses at the gene ends were 5 bases for V and 5 bases for J; bases not matched to a gene: 16. The CDR3 runs to 18 residues. CDR1 and CDR2 (germline): SGHRS, YFSETQ. The CDR3 coding sequence is TGCGCCAGCAGATCCCCGACAGGGCCTCAACCTCATAATTCACCCCTCCACTTT. Protein product: CASRSPTGPQPHNSPLHF.

The table lists this clone with a count of one. The chain carries TRBV5-1 and TRBJ1-3, with D possibly matching TRBD1 (5 bases). With 0 bases removed from V and 0 bases from J, the gap between germline ends came to 10 bases. The CDR3 sequence is 16 residues long. The V gene's germline CDR1 is SGHRS and CDR2 YFSETQ. The CDR3 bases are TGCGCCAGCAGCTTGGAGGGACTCCTCTCTGGAAACACCATATATTTT. Protein: CASSLEGLLSGNTIYF.